The rows below give T cell receptor beta chains drawn from one sample of a study of T cells expressing NK-cell markers. Following a re-call of the 5' RACE reads, TCRdb has one entry per CDR3 protein and lacks DNA. The sample totals about half a million distinct CDR3 sequences; its top ten clones hold about 1.5%. The specimen was blood T cells: a sorted CD56 or NKG2C T cell subset, CD4+ or CD8+ T cells, or bulk PBMC T cells (not recorded which). These receptors were collected from a woman in her fifties or sixties in good health. CDR3s include the opening cysteine and the closing phenylalanine or tryptophan.

v_gene	j_gene	CDR3aa
TRBV7-9	TRBJ1-4	CASSLARGGREKLFF
TRBV2	TRBJ2-4	CASSGGQGAKNIQYF
TRBV12-3/TRBV12-4	TRBJ2-1	CASSRPRRAYNEQFF
TRBV5-5	TRBJ2-3	CASTVGSNSDTQYF
TRBV7-9	TRBJ2-2	CASSLGGSPGTGELFF
TRBV6-5	TRBJ1-1	CASSYSLNTEAFF
TRBV5-1	TRBJ2-5	CATSVSGQLQETQYF
TRBV9	TRBJ2-1	CASSVASGTGARNEQFF
TRBV6-5	TRBJ2-2	CASSPTPETRELFF
TRBV7-2	TRBJ2-2	CASSLVSGNTGELFF
TRBV12-3/TRBV12-4	TRBJ2-7	CASAPSRGGDEQYF
TRBV18	TRBJ2-5	CASSPFGGTSGRRETQYF
TRBV12-3/TRBV12-4	TRBJ2-1	CASSKGLAGVEQFF
TRBV4-2	TRBJ2-5	CASSQDGAGGPSGETQYF
TRBV25-1	TRBJ1-1	CASRMTDMNTEAFF
TRBV5-5	TRBJ2-2	CASSLRTSRETGELFF
TRBV20-1	TRBJ2-1	CSASLRLAGGREQFF
TRBV18	TRBJ2-3	CASSPAQGADTQYF
TRBV27	TRBJ2-7	CASRRTSGRFAQYF
TRBV6-5	TRBJ1-2	CASSYSNDRGVYGYTF
TRBV11-2	TRBJ1-2	CASSTVINYGYTF
TRBV7-6	TRBJ2-3	CASSLGPSGAVTDTQYF
TRBV6-5	TRBJ2-1	CASSYGAGTGGNEQFF
TRBV29-1	TRBJ1-6	CSVGVDYNSPLHF
TRBV5-8	TRBJ2-5	CASSLDAVQETQYF
TRBV10-3	TRBJ2-3	CATRDGSKDTQYF
TRBV5-1	TRBJ2-2	CASSEDRRNTGELFF
TRBV29-1	TRBJ2-1	CSVEGLADTYNEQFF
TRBV15	TRBJ2-7	CATSSAVSYEQYF
TRBV10-3	TRBJ2-1	CAISDQGREENEQFF
TRBV15	TRBJ2-3	CATSRARTGVGDTQYF
TRBV5-4	TRBJ2-1	CASSLEPGVLEQFF
TRBV5-5	TRBJ2-5	CASSLDAFQETQYF
TRBV2	TRBJ2-1	CASSGGTRGYNEQFF
TRBV4-1	TRBJ1-1	CASSQVFQGAGGAFF
TRBV12-3/TRBV12-4	TRBJ2-1	CASSLSGVRAGNEQFF
TRBV12-3/TRBV12-4	TRBJ2-7	CASSKGLGDYEQYF
TRBV7-9	TRBJ1-1	CASSRDGGQNTEAFF
TRBV3-1	TRBJ2-1	CASSQSGAVEAYEQFF
TRBV6-2/TRBV6-3	TRBJ2-5	CASSPQQETQYF
TRBV7-9	TRBJ2-7	CASSFRQDEQYF
TRBV3-1	TRBJ1-2	CASSQGWSSGGYTF
TRBV27	TRBJ1-2	CASRRSGQAYGYTF
TRBV24-1	TRBJ2-1	CATSKPDSGRNEQFF
TRBV12-3/TRBV12-4	TRBJ2-2	CASSDRGTGELFF
TRBV6-6	TRBJ2-3	CASSLDEGSGDTQYF
TRBV24-1	TRBJ1-2	CATREGQGWNYGYTF
TRBV28	TRBJ1-5	CASSLRTGRGNQPQHF
TRBV15	TRBJ2-1	CATSTRDRVWNEQFF
TRBV3-1	TRBJ2-1	CASSQPGLAGGSTFF
TRBV4-1	TRBJ1-1	CASSQVRRDEAFF
TRBV6-5	TRBJ2-5	CASSPVRGRRETQYF
TRBV7-9	TRBJ1-4	CASSPGGTTNEKLFF
TRBV7-9	TRBJ2-3	CASSLALAGGSRTDTQYF
TRBV20-1	TRBJ1-1	CSAPNTAGIGTEAFF
TRBV6-5	TRBJ2-1	CASGIGTGAYNEQFF
TRBV7-9	TRBJ2-3	CASSFDRDMQYF
TRBV12-3/TRBV12-4	TRBJ1-3	CASSWDRGRNTIYF
TRBV9	TRBJ2-3	CASSVVSSGRIDTQYF
TRBV5-1	TRBJ1-5	CASKREPGVNQPQHF